This TCR beta chain emerged from a study of neurological immune-mediated disorders. Germline V lookup: CDR1 SGHRS, CDR2 YFSETQ. Trimming took off 0 bases at V and 10 bases at J, with 11 bases between the two ends. This CDR3 spans 13 amino acids. The cDNA was generated by 5'RACE with 10-nucleotide random UMIs. Using its own MiXCR run on the 5' RACE reads, TCRdb lists one record per CDR3 protein. The sample contains roughly 46,000 distinct CDR3 sequences, roughly 2% of which appear only once. Overall study findings and caveats: The multiple sclerosis repertoire cluster was associated with no clinical or MRI feature. Patients with HTLV-1-associated myelopathy showed the most TCR clonal expansion. Those with multiple sclerosis showed the least, falling below healthy controls.

The unsorted libraries had their origin in 2 million PBMCs stored at -80 C. This clonotype showed up many times. The antigen is not known. The specimen was PBMCs. This sequence originates from a woman between 35 and 50 years old with multiple sclerosis. The chain has TRBV5-1 and TRBJ2-1; D is unclear. The CDR3 DNA reads TGCGCCAGCAGCTTGGATGGGCCCCAAGAGCAGTTCTTC. Encoded protein: CASSLDGPQEQFF.